This T cell receptor (beta chain) was observed in a study of blood T cell repertoires in COVID-19. Study context: In each case, the material was cDNA or gDNA derived from T cells, B-cell-depleted T cells, or PBMCs.

Here immunoSEQ multiplex PCR was the method, and the copy in TCRdb shows in-frame clones only, minus some. This table holds 200,000 to 300,000 clones, over 70% found once. This clone has a handful of counts. V shed 8 bases, J shed 5 bases, and the junction held 16 bases outside the gene matches. The CDR3 consists of 16 residues. Germline CDR1 LNHDA, CDR2 SQIVND (reference sequence). The chain recombines TRBV19 with TRBJ1-2; TRBD1 matches 8 bases. This receptor was taken from a woman aged 40 to 50 who had recovered from COVID-19. The sequenced sample consisted of peripheral blood. As DNA, the CDR3 is TGTGCCAGTCTAAGGCCCTGGACAGGGAAGCGGTATGGCTACACCTTC. Amino acid sequence: CASLRPWTGKRYGYTF.